A single T cell receptor beta chain is shown here with its context. Its antigen is unidentified. These data belong to a study of CD8 T cells in Susac syndrome. Findings and caveats of the study: The study recognized that its TCR sequencing and HLA analysis covered a relatively small number of individuals.

V lost 5 bases to trimming and J lost 4 bases, with 10 bases between them. Per the germline V gene, CDR1 is LNHDA and CDR2 is SQIVND (reference sequence). The CDR3 spans 13 residues. The RNA input was about 0.5 to 1 ug, and it was reverse transcribed with random hexamers. Amplification of TCR beta CDR3 across 54 Vbeta and 13 Jbeta was performed with immunoSEQ multiplex PCR. One entry per CDR3 protein results from TCRdb running MiXCR on the immunoSEQ multiplex PCR reads. The repertoire consists of 400,000 to 550,000 distinct CDR3 sequences, with approximately 85% occurring once and the leading ten covering approximately 0.11%. Sequencing of TCR beta covered CD8+ and CD4+ T cells obtained from blood.

The sample consisted of CD8+ T cells from PBMCs. This sequence originates from a human donor with multiple sclerosis. J is TRBJ2-3 and V is TRBV19; the D gene is possibly TRBD2 (5 bases). The CDR3 reads CASSEGAPDTQYF. The CDR3 DNA is TGTGCCAGTAGTGAGGGAGCCCCAGATACGCAGTATTTT.